The 13 T cell receptor beta chains presented below share a single source sample, sequenced in a study of OX40 agonist ivuxolimab in advanced cancers. The method was immunoSEQ multiplex PCR; TCRdb's version includes in-frame clones alone and lacks a portion of them. The sample gives approximately 100,000 clones, 70% to 90% of which show up once; about 4.1% is in the top ten. The source was CD4+ or CD8+ T cells sorted from blood, collected in a trial of the OX40 agonist ivuxolimab. The receptors were sampled from an adult with an advanced solid tumor such as melanoma, head and neck, liver or kidney cancer.

This sequence joins TRBV10-3 and TRBJ2-3, with 7 bases lining up with TRBD2. CDR1 ENHRY and CDR2 SYGVKD come from the germline V gene. This CDR3 region has 14 residues. V gave up 7 bases and J gave up 0 bases; unmatched junction bases: 4. The CDR3 loop reads CAITRGGSTDTQYF. CDR3 DNA: TGTGCCATCACCCGGGGAGGGAGCACAGATACGCAGTATTTT.

The sample holds one count of this clone. This chain uses TRBV7-2 with TRBJ2-7; TRBD1 agrees at 9 bases. V lost 5 bases and J lost 5; bases outside the gene matches: 13. The CDR3 has 16 residues. Germline lookup yields CDR1 SGHTA and CDR2 FQGNSA. Here the CDR3 reads CASSQGSGTGIDEQYF. DNA of the CDR3: TGTGCCAGCAGCCAAGGAAGTGGGACAGGGATCGACGAGCAGTACTTC.

CDR3 bases: TGTGCCACCAGCAGACGAGGACAGGCCCGCCACGAGCAGTACTTC. This sequence encodes CATSRRGQARHEQYF. V and J are TRBV15 and TRBJ2-5; TRBD1 matches at 7 bases. The tail of the sequence fits TRBJ2-7 better, so the J call may be wrong. Germline V gene sequence: CDR1 LNHNV, CDR2 YYDKDF (reference sequence). The CDR3 is 15 amino acids.

This clone was recorded only once. This chain connects TRBV5-1 to TRBJ2-1, with D perhaps matching TRBD1 or TRBD2 (5 bases each). Germline values: CDR1 SGHRS, CDR2 YFSETQ. The CDR3 is 14 amino acids. Trimming removed 0 bases from V and 2 bases from J, with 6 bases in between. The CDR3 region is CASSLEGPYNEQFF. The CDR3 DNA follows: TGCGCCAGCAGCTTGGAGGGACCCTACAATGAGCAGTTCTTC.

The chain recombines TRBV4-1 with TRBJ2-7; D gene uncertain. The CDR3 spans 14 residues. Germline CDR1 and CDR2: MGHRA and YSYEKL. V was clipped by 3 bases and J by 1 base, with 10 bases between them. CDR3 in DNA: TGCGCCAGCAGCCAGGTGGGAAGTTCCTACGAGCAGTACTTC. It translates to CASSQVGSSYEQYF.

The chain combines TRBV4-1 with TRBJ2-5; maybe TRBD2 (5 bases). CDR1 is MGHRA, CDR2 YSYEKL, per germline. This CDR3 has 16 amino acids. Trimming took off 0 bases at V and 11 bases at J, with 22 bases between the two ends. CDR3 sequence reads: CASSQDRGIPLGEQYF. CDR3 nucleotides: TGCGCCAGCAGCCAAGATCGAGGGATCCCTCTGGGTGAGCAGTACTTC.

The chain uses TRBV7-3 and TRBJ2-1; D remains ambiguous. With 3 bases removed from V and 5 bases from J, the gap between germline ends came to 11 bases. The V gene's germline CDR1 is SGHTA and CDR2 FQGTGA. This CDR3 is 14 amino acids long. The CDR3 DNA follows: TGTGCCAGCAGCTTTGGTGGAGCCAACAATGAGCAGTTCTTC. This sequence encodes CASSFGGANNEQFF.

This chain's CDR3 is CASSMLAVSYNEQFF. Written as DNA, the CDR3 is TGTGCCAGTAGTATGCTAGCGGTTTCCTACAATGAGCAGTTCTTC. V gene TRBV19 combines with J gene TRBJ2-1, with TRBD2 matching over 7 bases. The CDR3 length is 15 residues. Germline V gene sequence: CDR1 LNHDA, CDR2 SQIVND (reference sequence). V was clipped by 3 bases and J by 1 base; unmatched bases: 3. Looking up the rest from reference TRBV19 and TRBJ2-1 gives the full variable domain: DGGITQSPKYLFRKEGQNVTLSCEQNLNHDAMYWYRQDPGQGLRLIYYSQIVNDFQKGDIAEGYSVSREKKESFPLTVTSAQKNPTAFYLCASSMLAVSYNEQFFGPGTRLTVL.

This clone was counted only a few times. The rearrangement links TRBV2 to TRBJ2-1; 8 nucleotides agree with TRBD2. The V segment lost 5 bases and the J segment 8 bases; nucleotides outside the gene matches: 11. The length of the CDR3 is 15 residues. Germline-derived CDR1 and CDR2 are SNHLY and FYNNEI. The CDR3 loop reads CASSPSGPISDEQFF. Written as DNA, the CDR3 is TGTGCCAGCAGTCCTAGCGGGCCCATCTCCGATGAGCAGTTCTTC.

The chain joins TRBV6-1 to TRBJ1-5; D is unresolved. Germline CDR1 reads MNHNS; CDR2 reads SASEGT. The CDR3 extends over 15 amino acids. Trimming pared 6 bases from V and 3 bases from J, leaving 15 bases between. This CDR3 is CASSGTGVYNQPQHF. The CDR3 bases are TGTGCCAGCAGCGGAACCGGGGTCTACAATCAGCCCCAGCATTTT.

V and J are TRBV7-9 and TRBJ1-1; possible D gene TRBD1, 5 bases. Germline V gene sequence: CDR1 SEHNR, CDR2 FQNEAQ (reference sequence). This CDR3 has 14 residues. The ends were cut back, 5 bases at V and 5 bases at J, with 15 bases in the middle. CDR3 sequence (DNA): TGTGCCAGCAGCCCTACCTCGGGGGGGACTGAAGCTTTCTTT. Its protein product is CASSPTSGGTEAFF.

The V and J genes are TRBV4-2 and TRBJ1-1; possibly TRBD1 for D (6 bases). Germline loops: CDR1 LGHNA, CDR2 YNFKEQ. CDR3 size: 13 residues. Trimming cost V 3 bases and J 5 bases, with 10 bases left between them. CDR3 DNA: TGTGCCAGCAGCCATGGAAGGGGGACTGAAGCTTTCTTT. This codes for CASSHGRGTEAFF.

The chain carries TRBV19 and TRBJ2-3; 7 nucleotides align to TRBD2. CDR1 LNHDA and CDR2 SQIVND come from the germline V gene (reference sequence). This CDR3 has 14 amino acids. V was pared by 4 bases and J by 6 bases, with 7 bases of the junction left unmatched. CDR3 coding DNA: TGTGCCAGTAGTAGCCCAGCGGGATTTGATACGCAGTATTTT. Its translation is CASSSPAGFDTQYF.